This T cell receptor (beta chain) was retrieved from a study of memory CD4+ T cells and cytomegalovirus serostatus. Study in general: Healthy Belgian adult donors included roughly ten CMV-positive and fewer than 25 CMV-negative people. Overall study results and limits: Of under 200 reported CMV TCRbeta sequences, about 70 were found in memory CD4+ repertoires.

How the authors handled the data: After removing out-of-frame reads, around 2 million distinct TCRbeta sequences remained. Libraries were prepared by immunoSEQ multiplex PCR; TCRdb keeps only in-frame clonotypes and omits some of them. The V and J calls and clone size are taken from that table; D and trimming were inferred from the DNA. The top ten clones hold about 1.5% of a sample with 45,000 to 65,000 clones, about four fifths of them seen once. As to this clone: Its target is not known.

The sort gate was single viable CD3+CD4+CD8-CD45RO+ cells for memory CD4+ T cells. Positive selection with CD4 microbeads enriched total CD4+ T cells. Germline-derived CDR1 and CDR2 are SGDLS and YYNGEE. V gave up 7 bases and J gave up 4 bases; unmatched junction bases: 10. The CDR3 is made up of 15 amino acids. This receptor was taken from an adult in good health and CMV-seropositive. Sequencing was performed on memory CD4+ T cells from blood. The chain uses TRBV9 and TRBJ2-1; TRBD2 matches 8 bases. DNA of the CDR3: TGTGCCAGCGGCCGGGGGGCTAGCGGGTACAATGAGCAGTTCTTC. As protein: CASGRGASGYNEQFF.